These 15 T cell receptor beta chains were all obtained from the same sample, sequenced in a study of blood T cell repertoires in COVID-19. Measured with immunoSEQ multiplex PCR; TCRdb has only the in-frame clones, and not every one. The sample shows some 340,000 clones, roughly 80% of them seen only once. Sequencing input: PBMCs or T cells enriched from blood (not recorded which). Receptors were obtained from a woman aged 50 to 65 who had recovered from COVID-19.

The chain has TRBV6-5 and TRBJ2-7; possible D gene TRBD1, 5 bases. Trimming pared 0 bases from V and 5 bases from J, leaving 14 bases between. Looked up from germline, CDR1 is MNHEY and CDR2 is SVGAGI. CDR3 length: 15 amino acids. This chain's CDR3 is CASSYSPAGSDEQYF. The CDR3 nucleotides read TGTGCCAGCAGTTACTCTCCGGCAGGGTCAGACGAGCAGTACTTC.

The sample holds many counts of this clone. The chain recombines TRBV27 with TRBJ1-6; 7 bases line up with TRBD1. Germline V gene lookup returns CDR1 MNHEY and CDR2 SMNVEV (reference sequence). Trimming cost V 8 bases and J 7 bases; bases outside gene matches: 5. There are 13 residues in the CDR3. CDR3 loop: CASGRGKNSPLHF. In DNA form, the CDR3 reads TGTGCCAGCGGCAGGGGGAAGAATTCACCCCTCCACTTT.

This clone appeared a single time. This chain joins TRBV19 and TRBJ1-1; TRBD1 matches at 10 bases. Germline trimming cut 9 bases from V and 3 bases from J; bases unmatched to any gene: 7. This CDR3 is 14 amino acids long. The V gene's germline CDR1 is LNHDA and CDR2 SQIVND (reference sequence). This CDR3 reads CASGDRGFYTEAFF. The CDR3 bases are TGTGCCAGCGGGGACAGGGGATTCTACACTGAAGCTTTCTTT. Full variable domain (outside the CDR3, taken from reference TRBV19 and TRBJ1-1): DGGITQSPKYLFRKEGQNVTLSCEQNLNHDAMYWYRQDPGQGLRLIYYSQIVNDFQKGDIAEGYSVSREKKESFPLTVTSAQKNPTAFYLCASGDRGFYTEAFFGQGTRLTVV.

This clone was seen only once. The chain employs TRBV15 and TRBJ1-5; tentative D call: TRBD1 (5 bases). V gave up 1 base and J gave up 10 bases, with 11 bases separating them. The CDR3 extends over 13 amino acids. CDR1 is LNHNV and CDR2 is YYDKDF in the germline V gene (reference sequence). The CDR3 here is CATSRADTHPQHF. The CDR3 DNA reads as TGTGCCACCAGCAGAGCGGACACCCACCCCCAGCATTTT.

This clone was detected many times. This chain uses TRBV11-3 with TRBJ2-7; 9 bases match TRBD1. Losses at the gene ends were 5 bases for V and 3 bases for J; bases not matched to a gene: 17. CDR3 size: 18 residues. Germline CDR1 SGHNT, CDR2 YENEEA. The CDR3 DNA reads TGTGCCAGCAGCGGCCCTGGGACAGGGCCGCCCCTATTCTACGAGCAGTACTTC. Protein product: CASSGPGTGPPLFYEQYF.

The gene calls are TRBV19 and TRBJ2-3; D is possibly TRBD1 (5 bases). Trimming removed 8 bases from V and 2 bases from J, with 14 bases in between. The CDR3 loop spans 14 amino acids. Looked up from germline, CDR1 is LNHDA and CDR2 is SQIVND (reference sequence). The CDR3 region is CASATRAPTDTQYF. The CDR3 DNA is TGTGCCAGTGCTACCAGGGCCCCCACAGATACGCAGTATTTT.

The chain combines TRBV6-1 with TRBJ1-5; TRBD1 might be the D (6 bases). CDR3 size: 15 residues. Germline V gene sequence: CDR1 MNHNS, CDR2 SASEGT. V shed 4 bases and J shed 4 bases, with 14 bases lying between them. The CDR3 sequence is CASSGAQGLNQPQHF. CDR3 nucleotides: TGTGCCAGCAGTGGAGCACAGGGACTAAATCAGCCCCAGCATTTT.

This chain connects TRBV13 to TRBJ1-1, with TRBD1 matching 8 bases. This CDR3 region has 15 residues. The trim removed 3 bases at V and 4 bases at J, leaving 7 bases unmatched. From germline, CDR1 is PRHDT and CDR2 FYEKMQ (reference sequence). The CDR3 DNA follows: TGTGCCAGCAGCTTTACAGGGGGAGTCAGCACTGAAGCTTTCTTT. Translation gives CASSFTGGVSTEAFF.

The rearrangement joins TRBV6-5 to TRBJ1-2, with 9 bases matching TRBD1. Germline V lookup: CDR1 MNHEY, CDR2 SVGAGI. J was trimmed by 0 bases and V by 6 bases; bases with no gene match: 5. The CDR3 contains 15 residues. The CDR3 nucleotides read TGTGCCAGCAGCGACAGGGGGAGGGCTAACTATGGCTACACCTTC. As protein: CASSDRGRANYGYTF.

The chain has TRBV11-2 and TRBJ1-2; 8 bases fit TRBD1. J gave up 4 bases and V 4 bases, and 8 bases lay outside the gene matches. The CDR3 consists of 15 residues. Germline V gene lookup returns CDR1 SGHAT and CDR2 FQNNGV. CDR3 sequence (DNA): TGTGCCAGCAGCTCCAGACAGGGGTCAACCTATGGCTACACCTTC. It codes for CASSSRQGSTYGYTF.

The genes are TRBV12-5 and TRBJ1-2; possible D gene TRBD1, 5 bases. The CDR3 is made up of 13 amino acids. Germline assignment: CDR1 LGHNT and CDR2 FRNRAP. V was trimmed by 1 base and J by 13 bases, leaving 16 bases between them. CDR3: CASGLGSTVASTF. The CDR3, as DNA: TGTGCTAGTGGTTTGGGCTCGACAGTGGCAAGCACCTTC.

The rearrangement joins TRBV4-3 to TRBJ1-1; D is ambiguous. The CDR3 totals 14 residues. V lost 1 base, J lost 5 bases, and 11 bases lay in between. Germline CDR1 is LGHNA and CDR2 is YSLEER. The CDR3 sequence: CASSQVGFATEAFF. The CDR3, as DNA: TGCGCCAGCAGCCAAGTCGGGTTCGCGACTGAAGCTTTCTTT.

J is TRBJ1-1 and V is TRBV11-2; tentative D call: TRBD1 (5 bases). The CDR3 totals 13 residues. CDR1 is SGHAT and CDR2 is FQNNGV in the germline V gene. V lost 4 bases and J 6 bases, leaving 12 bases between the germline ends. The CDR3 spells CASSSWGESEAFF. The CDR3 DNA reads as TGTGCCAGCAGCTCCTGGGGGGAGTCTGAAGCTTTCTTT.

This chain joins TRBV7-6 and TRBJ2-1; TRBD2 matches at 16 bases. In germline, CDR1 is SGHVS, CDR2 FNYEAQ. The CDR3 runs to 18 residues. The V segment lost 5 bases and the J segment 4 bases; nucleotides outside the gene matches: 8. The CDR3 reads CASSLLGLAGGPYNEQFF. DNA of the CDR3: TGTGCCAGCAGCCTACTGGGACTAGCGGGAGGGCCATACAATGAGCAGTTCTTC.

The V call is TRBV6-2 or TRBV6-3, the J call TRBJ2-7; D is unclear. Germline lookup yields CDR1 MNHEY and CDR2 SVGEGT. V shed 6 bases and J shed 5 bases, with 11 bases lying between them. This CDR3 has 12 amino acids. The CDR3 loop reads CASSHSRNEQYF. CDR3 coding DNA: TGTGCCAGCAGCCACTCTAGAAACGAGCAGTACTTC.